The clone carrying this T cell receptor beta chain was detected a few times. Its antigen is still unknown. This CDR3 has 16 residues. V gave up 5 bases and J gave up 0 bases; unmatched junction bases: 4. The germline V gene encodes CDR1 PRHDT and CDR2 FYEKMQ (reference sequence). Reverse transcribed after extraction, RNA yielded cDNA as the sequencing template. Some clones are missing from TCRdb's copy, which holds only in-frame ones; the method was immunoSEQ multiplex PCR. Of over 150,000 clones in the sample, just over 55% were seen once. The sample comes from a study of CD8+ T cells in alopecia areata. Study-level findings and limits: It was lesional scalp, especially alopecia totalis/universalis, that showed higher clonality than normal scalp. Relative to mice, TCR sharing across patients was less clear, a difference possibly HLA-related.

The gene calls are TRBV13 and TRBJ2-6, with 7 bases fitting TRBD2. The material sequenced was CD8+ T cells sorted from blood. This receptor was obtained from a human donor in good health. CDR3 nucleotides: TGTGCCAGCAGCCCCGGGAGGTTCTCTGGGGCCAACGTCCTGACTTTC. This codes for CASSPGRFSGANVLTF.